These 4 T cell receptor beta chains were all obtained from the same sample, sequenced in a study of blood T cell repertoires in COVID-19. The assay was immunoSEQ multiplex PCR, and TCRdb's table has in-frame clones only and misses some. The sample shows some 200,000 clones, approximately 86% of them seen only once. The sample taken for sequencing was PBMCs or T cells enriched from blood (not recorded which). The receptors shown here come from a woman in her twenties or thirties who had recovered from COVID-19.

CDR3 nucleotide sequence: TGTGCCAGCAGTGGGGGGAGGTGGACTGAAGCTTTCTTT. Translated, it gives CASSGGRWTEAFF. V usage is TRBV25-1 and J usage is TRBJ1-1, with a tentative D call TRBD1 (5 bases). V lost 4 bases to trimming and J lost 5 bases, with 11 bases between them. Germline loops: CDR1 MGHDK, CDR2 SYGVNS. The CDR3 contains 13 residues.

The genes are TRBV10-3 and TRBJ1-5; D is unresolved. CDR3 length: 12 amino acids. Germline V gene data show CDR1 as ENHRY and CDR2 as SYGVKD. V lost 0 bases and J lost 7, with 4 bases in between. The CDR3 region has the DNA TGTGCCATCAGTGAGTCCGAGCAGCCCCAGCATTTT. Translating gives CAISESEQPQHF.

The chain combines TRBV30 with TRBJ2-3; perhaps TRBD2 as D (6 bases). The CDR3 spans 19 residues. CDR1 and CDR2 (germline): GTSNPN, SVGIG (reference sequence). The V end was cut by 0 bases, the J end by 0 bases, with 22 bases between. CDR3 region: CAWSVSPGGVGTSTDTQYF. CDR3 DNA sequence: TGTGCCTGGAGTGTATCGCCTGGCGGCGTCGGGACTAGCACAGATACGCAGTATTTT.

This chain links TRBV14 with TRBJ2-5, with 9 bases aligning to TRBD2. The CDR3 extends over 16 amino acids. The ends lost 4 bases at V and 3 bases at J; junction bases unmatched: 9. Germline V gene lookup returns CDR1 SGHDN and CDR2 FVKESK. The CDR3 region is CASSPRMTSGKETQYF. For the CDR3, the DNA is TGTGCCAGCAGCCCAAGGATGACTAGCGGAAAAGAGACCCAGTACTTC.